What follows describes a single T cell receptor beta chain. When the RNA was reverse transcribed, random hexamers were used with an input of roughly 0.5 to 1 ug. With immunoSEQ multiplex PCR, TCR beta CDR3 was amplified across 54 Vbeta and 13 Jbeta. One entry per CDR3 protein results from TCRdb running MiXCR on the immunoSEQ multiplex PCR reads. The profile shows under 150,000 distinct CDR3 sequences, around 94% of them singletons. J gave up 4 bases and V 9 bases, and 9 bases lay outside the gene matches. CDR3 length equals 13 residues. CDR1 is SNHLY and CDR2 is FYNNEI in the germline V gene. The sample comes from a study of CD8 T cells in Susac syndrome.

Sequencing was done on a sample of CD4+ T cells from PBMCs. The chain recombines TRBV2 with TRBJ2-7, with 7 bases aligning to TRBD1. The TCR sequence derives from a human donor with multiple sclerosis. The CDR3 coding sequence is TGTGCCAGTAATCGGGACAGCCTTTACGAGCAGTACTTC. Protein: CASNRDSLYEQYF.